The 8 T cell receptor beta chains given below trace back to one sample, sequenced in a study of vaccination and CD4 T cells after COVID-19. The sample's treatment: approximately 9-day PBMC culture with coronavirus spike peptide pools or control peptides (ViraFEST assay). Antigens for these TCRs are unknown. The Oncomine TCR Beta short-read assay was applied to DNA of cultured CD4+ T cells. MiXCR was run by TCRdb on the PCR reads, yielding one entry per CDR3 protein. The sample records roughly 10,000 distinct CDR3 sequences, around 23% being singletons. Source: CD4+ T cells from blood, cultured in vitro, taken after SARS-CoV-2 vaccination. The source of these receptors is a human donor who had recovered from COVID-19.

The chain employs TRBV6-1 and TRBJ2-1, with a weak D call TRBD2 (5 bases). Germline values: CDR1 MNHNS, CDR2 SASEGT. V shed 6 bases and J shed 8 bases, with 20 bases lying between them. This CDR3 comprises 15 residues. Here the CDR3 reads CASRKGGLFIDEQFF. CDR3 nucleotides: TGTGCCAGCAGAAAAGGAGGCCTCTTCATAGATGAGCAGTTCTTC.

This sequence joins TRBV11-2 and TRBJ1-1, with a possible D match to TRBD1 (5 bases). The V end lost 5 bases, the J end lost 7 bases, and 17 bases lay between the germline ends. Germline V gene data show CDR1 as SGHAT and CDR2 as FQNNGV. The CDR3 sequence is 14 residues long. CDR3 protein: CASSQMGQRDEAFF. The CDR3 DNA is TGTGCCAGCAGCCAGATGGGGCAGAGGGATGAAGCTTTCTTT.

This clonotype was seen a handful of times. The gene calls are TRBV28 and TRBJ2-5; D not certain. Germline CDR1 is MDHEN and CDR2 is SYDVKM. This CDR3 is built from 14 residues. The germline V and J ends were trimmed by 4 bases and 1 base, with 10 bases remaining between them. This CDR3 reads CASSSITVQETQYF. The CDR3 DNA follows: TGTGCCAGCAGTTCTATCACAGTCCAAGAGACCCAGTACTTC.

This clonotype is labeled as medium-sized. The chain is built from TRBV7-9 and TRBJ2-5, with TRBD2 as a possible D gene (6 bases). The CDR3 is 15 residues long. From germline, CDR1 is SEHNR and CDR2 FQNEAQ (reference sequence). Trimming took 3 bases from V and 5 from J, leaving 16 bases between them. This CDR3 is CASSFDSSGRETQYF. The CDR3 nucleotides read TGTGCCAGCAGCTTTGATAGTTCGGGGAGGGAGACCCAGTACTTC.

This sequence joins TRBV28 and TRBJ2-7, with D possibly matching TRBD2 (5 bases). CDR3 size: 15 residues. Trimming pared 6 bases from V and 6 bases from J, leaving 21 bases between. Looked up from germline, CDR1 is MDHEN and CDR2 is SYDVKM. The CDR3 coding sequence is TGTGCCAGCAGCCCTCCGCGGAGGTCCGTCGCCGAGCAGTACTTC. Encoded protein: CASSPPRRSVAEQYF. Complete variable domain (other parts from reference TRBV28 and TRBJ2-7): DVKVTQSSRYLVKRTGEKVFLECVQDMDHENMFWYRQDPGLGLRLIYFSYDVKMKEKGDIPEGYSVSREKKERFSLILESASTNQTSMYLCASSPPRRSVAEQYFGPGTRLTVT.

The chain carries TRBV6-1 and TRBJ1-2; D is unresolved. The V gene's germline CDR1 is MNHNS and CDR2 SASEGT. The CDR3 spans 14 residues. Trimming pared 3 bases from V and 0 bases from J, leaving 8 bases between. The CDR3 loop reads CASSDYSTNYGYTF. In DNA form, the CDR3 reads TGTGCCAGCAGTGATTATTCAACTAACTATGGCTACACCTTC.

Judged by abundance, this clonotype is medium-sized (0.01 to 0.1%). The V call is TRBV20-1, the J call TRBJ1-2; TRBD1 is a possible D gene (5 bases). Germline loops: CDR1 DFQATT, CDR2 SNEGSKA (reference sequence). Between the trimmed V and J ends, which lost 3 bases and 11 bases, there was a span of 19 bases. CDR3 length: 13 amino acids. Written as DNA, the CDR3 is TGCAGTGCTAGTCCCGGGGCGGAGCTATTGTACACCTTC. Amino acids: CSASPGAELLYTF.

The genes are TRBV20-1 and TRBJ2-7; 7 bases map to TRBD2. With 0 bases clipped from V and 3 bases from J, the junction kept 5 bases outside the gene matches. Germline CDR1 DFQATT, CDR2 SNEGSKA (reference sequence). The CDR3 runs 14 residues. CDR3: CSARDYRDYYEQYF. CDR3 DNA: TGCAGTGCTAGAGACTATAGGGACTACTACGAGCAGTACTTC.